This T cell receptor (beta chain) was sequenced during a study of human T cells and chemical hapten exposure. Study summary: Mainly, slight library volume differences in the pool made TCR yields vary.

Study-wide points: No change in TCRs above 1 in 1000 frequency was produced by DPC sensitization.

TCRdb re-called the RACE reads with MiXCR, one entry per CDR3 protein. The profile covers approximately 97,000 distinct CDR3 sequences, with approximately 9% appearing a single time and 2.9% taken by the ten largest. The time point denotes: healthy volunteer bleed at 2 weeks. Unseparated into fractions, whole blood served as the source from which total RNA was extracted. The CDR3 has 13 residues. The V end lost 1 base, the J end lost 12 bases, and 10 bases lay between the germline ends. The germline V gene encodes CDR1 MGHRA and CDR2 YSYEKL. Details on this clonotype: Its antigen is not known.

Sequencing input: whole blood. The sequence was collected from a female donor in good health. Some clones in this sample may be carry-over from other donors' samples. This rearrangement joins TRBV4-1 to TRBJ1-6; possible D gene TRBD1, 5 bases. CDR3 protein: CASSQGRQLPLHF. The CDR3 nucleotides read TGCGCCAGCAGCCAAGGGAGACAGTTACCCCTCCACTTT.